Following are 17 T cell receptor beta chains from one sample sequenced in a study of cytomegalovirus exposure and HLA in healthy donors. PCR amplification relied on 60 Vbeta primers (plus 13 Jbeta primers). Sequenced by immunoSEQ multiplex PCR; TCRdb stores in-frame clones only, minus some. The sample lists around 130,000 clones; around 81% were seen once. The specimen sequenced was PBMCs. The receptors were gathered from a man between 18 and 29 years old in good health and CMV-seronegative.

The chain uses TRBV7-2 and TRBJ1-5, with 8 bases that match TRBD1. The CDR3 sequence is 13 residues long. Germline V gene data show CDR1 as SGHTA and CDR2 as FQGNSA. Trimming took 6 bases from V and 4 from J; bases not matched to a gene: 2. CDR3 in DNA: TGTGCCAGCAGACAGGGGGTAAATCAGCCCCAGCATTTT. This gives the protein CASRQGVNQPQHF.

The V gene is TRBV7-8, the J gene TRBJ1-5; 7 bases map to TRBD1. CDR3 size: 20 residues. V shed 5 bases and J 1 base; nucleotides not matched to a gene: 20. The germline V gene has CDR1 SGHVS and CDR2 FQNEAQ. The CDR3 nucleotides are TGTGCCAGCAGCCAACTGCCACGGGACAGTTCTGTCGCGAGCAATCAGCCCCAGCATTTT. Translating gives CASSQLPRDSSVASNQPQHF.

The rearrangement uses TRBV6-5 and TRBJ2-1; 10 nucleotides agree with TRBD2. Germline V gene data show CDR1 as MNHEY and CDR2 as SVGAGI. The CDR3 has 16 residues. V dropped 0 bases and J dropped 6; count of bases not matched to a gene: 5. CDR3 protein: CASSYSISGGGNEQFF. For the CDR3, the DNA is TGTGCCAGCAGTTACTCGATAAGCGGGGGGGGCAATGAGCAGTTCTTC.

This clone was counted a single time. V and J are TRBV13 and TRBJ1-1; the match to TRBD1 covers 7 bases. The germline gives CDR1 PRHDT, CDR2 FYEKMQ (reference sequence). The length of the CDR3 is 14 residues. V lost 5 bases and J lost 1; bases outside the gene matches: 4. The CDR3 DNA sequence: TGTGCCAGCAGCGGAGACAGGGCGAACACTGAAGCTTTCTTT. Protein product: CASSGDRANTEAFF. Based on the CDR3 plus reference TRBV13 and TRBJ1-1, the full variable domain is AAGVIQSPRHLIKEKRETATLKCYPIPRHDTVYWYQQGPGQDPQFLISFYEKMQSDKGSIPDRFSAQQFSDYHSELNMSSLELGDSALYFCASSGDRANTEAFFGQGTRLTVV.

The chain links TRBV19 to TRBJ1-6, with D maybe TRBD1 (6 bases). CDR1 is LNHDA, CDR2 SQIVND, per germline (reference sequence). V was trimmed by 5 bases and J by 6 bases, leaving 8 bases between them. There are 13 residues in the CDR3. Here the CDR3 reads CASSVGANSPLHF. DNA of the CDR3: TGTGCCAGTAGTGTGGGGGCTAATTCACCCCTCCACTTT.

The rearrangement uses TRBV27 and TRBJ1-2, with TRBD1 matching over 8 bases. The germline CDR1 and CDR2 sequences are MNHEY and SMNVEV (reference sequence). This CDR3 region has 14 residues. J gave up 7 bases and V 2 bases, and 6 bases lay outside the gene matches. This CDR3 is CASSLRDRSGGYTF. The CDR3 DNA sequence: TGTGCCAGCAGTTTACGGGACAGGTCGGGTGGCTACACCTTC.

In its sample, this clone was seen a few times. V usage is TRBV5-4 and J usage is TRBJ2-1; no firm D call. The CDR3 spans 16 residues. The germline gives CDR1 SGHNT, CDR2 YYREEE (reference sequence). With 4 bases removed from V and 0 bases from J, the gap between germline ends came to 14 bases. CDR3 residues: CASSLPALSSYNEQFF. The CDR3 region has the DNA TGTGCCAGCAGCCTCCCTGCTCTTAGCTCCTACAATGAGCAGTTCTTC.

The chain is built from TRBV4-3 and TRBJ2-1; D gene uncertain. CDR1 is LGHNA and CDR2 is YSLEER in the germline V gene. Trimming removed 0 bases at V and 5 bases at J, with 17 bases between. CDR3 length: 17 residues. The CDR3 DNA reads TGCGCCAGCAGCCAAGATTACTCCCCCCTTAAGAACAATGAGCAGTTCTTC. Protein sequence: CASSQDYSPLKNNEQFF.

V usage is TRBV25-1 and J usage is TRBJ1-6; D is ambiguous. Trimming removed 7 bases at V and 6 bases at J, with 13 bases between. Looked up from germline, CDR1 is MGHDK and CDR2 is SYGVNS. This CDR3 contains 14 residues. CDR3 DNA sequence: TGTGCCAGCAAACAGAAACATCTTAATTCACCCCTCCACTTT. The encoded protein is CASKQKHLNSPLHF.

The chain employs TRBV5-1 and TRBJ2-1, with TRBD2 as a possible D gene (7 bases). CDR1 is SGHRS, CDR2 YFSETQ, per germline. This CDR3 spans 15 amino acids. Trimming left V 0 bases short and J 7 bases short, with 14 bases between. CDR3: CASSLVGGARNEQFF. In DNA form, the CDR3 reads TGCGCCAGCAGCTTGGTTGGGGGGGCGCGTAATGAGCAGTTCTTC. The full variable domain, completed using reference TRBV5-1 and TRBJ2-1, is KAGVTQTPRYLIKTRGQQVTLSCSPISGHRSVSWYQQTPGQGLQFLFEYFSETQRNKGNFPGRFSGRQFSNSRSEMNVSTLELGDSALYLCASSLVGGARNEQFFGPGTRLTVL.

The chain combines TRBV5-1 with TRBJ1-1, with 7 bases lining up with TRBD1. This CDR3 region has 18 residues. Germline-derived CDR1 and CDR2 are SGHRS and YFSETQ. Germline trimming cut 4 bases from V and 0 bases from J; bases unmatched to any gene: 15. The CDR3 region is CASSAWTGKLTMNTEAFF. The CDR3 region has the DNA TGCGCCAGCAGCGCATGGACAGGAAAGCTTACTATGAACACTGAAGCTTTCTTT. The entire variable domain, with the rest obtained from reference TRBV5-1 and TRBJ1-1, is as follows: KAGVTQTPRYLIKTRGQQVTLSCSPISGHRSVSWYQQTPGQGLQFLFEYFSETQRNKGNFPGRFSGRQFSNSRSEMNVSTLELGDSALYLCASSAWTGKLTMNTEAFFGQGTRLTVV.

This chain joins TRBV6-1 and TRBJ1-2, with TRBD1 matching 9 bases. CDR1 is MNHNS, CDR2 SASEGT, per germline. This CDR3 is built from 13 residues. The V gene end was trimmed by 4 bases and the J gene end by 8 bases; junction bases not matched to a gene: 5. The CDR3 sequence: CASSGGQGIGYTF. For the CDR3, the DNA is TGTGCCAGCAGTGGGGGACAGGGAATCGGCTACACCTTC.

CDR3 bases: TGTGCCAGCAGCCAATGGACAAACGAGCAGTACTTC. It yields the protein CASSQWTNEQYF. This rearrangement joins TRBV7-9 to TRBJ2-7, with a possible D match to TRBD1 (5 bases). The CDR3 consists of 12 residues. Per germline, CDR1 SEHNR and CDR2 FQNEAQ (reference sequence). The V end was cut by 5 bases, the J end by 5 bases, with 10 bases between.

The V gene is TRBV9, the J gene TRBJ2-1, with 9 nucleotides matching TRBD1. The ends lost 0 bases at V and 2 bases at J; junction bases unmatched: 3. This CDR3 is 16 amino acids long. In germline, CDR1 is SGDLS, CDR2 YYNGEE. The CDR3 sequence is CASSVDWDRAYNEQFF. The CDR3 nucleotides read TGTGCCAGCAGCGTAGATTGGGACAGGGCCTACAATGAGCAGTTCTTC.

This sequence joins TRBV7-9 and TRBJ2-6, with 12 bases aligning to TRBD1. Germline assignment: CDR1 SEHNR and CDR2 FQNEAQ (reference sequence). Trimming took 10 bases from V and 4 from J; bases not matched to a gene: 8. This CDR3 contains 16 residues. CDR3 coding DNA: TGTGCCACGGGACAGGGGGCGAGGGAGGGGGCCAACGTCCTGACTTTC. It translates to CATGQGAREGANVLTF.

This rearrangement joins TRBV11-1 to TRBJ2-3; the match to TRBD2 covers 7 bases. Trimming removed 4 bases from V and 1 base from J; junction bases left unmatched: 8. Germline CDR1 and CDR2: SGHAT and FQDESV (reference sequence). The CDR3 consists of 16 residues. CDR3 in DNA: TGTGCCAGCAGCTCCGGACTAGGAAAGGGCACAGATACGCAGTATTTT. Translating it yields CASSSGLGKGTDTQYF.

Regarding this clone: Other DNA sequences in the same sample also yield this CDR3. The DNA of the CDR3 is TGTGCCAGCAGCCCGGGACAGGGGTTTTACGAGCAGTACTTC. Amino acid sequence: CASSPGQGFYEQYF. The chain has TRBV9 and TRBJ2-7; the match to TRBD1 covers 10 bases. Germline values: CDR1 SGDLS, CDR2 YYNGEE. This CDR3 has 14 residues. With 4 bases clipped from V and 4 bases from J, the junction kept 5 bases outside the gene matches.